This passage covers 9 T cell receptor beta chains from one sample sequenced in a study of T-cell memory formation after mild COVID-19. TCRdb called the 5' RACE reads again in MiXCR, with one record for every CDR3 protein. The top ten hold approximately 13% of the sample, which has 300,000 to 400,000 distinct CDR3 sequences, 25% to 30% seen once. Sequences were obtained from PBMCs or a T cell subset sorted from them (not recorded which). The source of these receptors is an adult woman who had mild COVID-19 (a few samples of this study predate the infection). Cell type and time point are not known.

This clonotype was detected ten times or more. The V gene is TRBV5-1, the J gene TRBJ2-7; D uncertain. CDR1 and CDR2 from the germline V gene are SGHRS and YFSETQ. Trimming removed 0 bases from V and 2 bases from J, with 9 bases in between. The CDR3 runs 14 residues. CDR3 sequence reads: CASSLEQPTYEQYF. The CDR3, as DNA: TGCGCCAGCAGCTTGGAACAGCCCACCTACGAGCAGTACTTC.

This clonotype was seen a few times. This chain uses TRBV11-2 with TRBJ2-1; 9 positions agree with TRBD1. The germline gives CDR1 SGHAT, CDR2 FQNNGV. With V trimmed by 5 bases and J by 7 bases, 6 bases remained unmatched. The CDR3 runs 14 residues. This CDR3 reads CASSKDRGGNEQFF. In nucleotides, the CDR3 is TGTGCCAGCAGCAAGGACAGGGGTGGTAATGAGCAGTTCTTC.

There are a few counts of this clonotype. The V call is TRBV12-3 or TRBV12-4, the J call TRBJ2-2; 8 bases are shared with TRBD2. This CDR3 comprises 16 residues. V trimming: 8 bases; J trimming: 2 bases; junction bases outside the gene matches: 10. The CDR3 sequence is CASCSLSGRNTGELFF. The CDR3 region has the DNA TGTGCCAGCTGTTCTCTGAGCGGGAGAAACACCGGGGAGCTGTTTTTT.

V gene TRBV29-1 combines with J gene TRBJ2-3; TRBD1 agrees at 8 bases. Losses at the gene ends were 6 bases for V and 5 bases for J; bases not matched to a gene: 4. The length of the CDR3 is 12 residues. CDR1 is SQVTM and CDR2 is ANQGSEA in the germline V gene. The CDR3, as DNA: TGCAGCGTAGGACAGGGAAGAGATACGCAGTATTTT. This codes for CSVGQGRDTQYF.

The rearrangement links TRBV19 to TRBJ1-5, with D unclear. The CDR3 totals 13 residues. The V end was cut by 8 bases, the J end by 5 bases, with 13 bases between. Germline lookup yields CDR1 LNHDA and CDR2 SQIVND (reference sequence). The CDR3 DNA follows: TGTGCCAGTGCCAATTATGGCGATCAGCCCCAGCATTTT. As protein: CASANYGDQPQHF.

CDR3 protein: CASTSGGLKEKLFF. The CDR3 coding sequence is TGTGCCAGCACCTCAGGGGGATTGAAAGAAAAACTGTTTTTT. The chain couples TRBV2 to TRBJ1-4; 7 nucleotides agree with TRBD1. The CDR3 is made up of 14 amino acids. CDR1 SNHLY and CDR2 FYNNEI come from the germline V gene. V lost 7 bases, J lost 8 bases, and 10 bases stayed unmatched. Full variable domain (remainder filled in from reference TRBV2 and TRBJ1-4): EPEVTQTPSHQVTQMGQEVILRCVPISNHLYFYWYRQILGQKVEFLVSFYNNEISEKSEIFDDQFSVERPDGSNFTLKIRSTKLEDSAMYFCASTSGGLKEKLFFGSGTQLSVL.

This sequence joins TRBV7-8 and TRBJ2-5; D ambiguous. The germline V gene has CDR1 SGHVS and CDR2 FQNEAQ. The CDR3 is made up of 15 amino acids. V dropped 0 bases and J dropped 1 base, with 9 bases sitting between them. The CDR3 spells CASSLARLTQETQYF. CDR3 coding DNA: TGTGCCAGCAGCTTAGCGAGGCTCACCCAAGAGACCCAGTACTTC.

The V and J genes are TRBV3-1 and TRBJ2-6, with D unclear. Germline CDR1 reads LGHDT; CDR2 reads YNNKEL (reference sequence). The CDR3 has 13 amino acids. Trimming stripped 7 bases from V and 0 bases from J, with 4 bases between. The CDR3 region is CASKSSGANVLTF. The CDR3 DNA reads as TGTGCCAGCAAAAGCTCTGGGGCCAACGTCCTGACTTTC.

This clonotype appeared a few times. The chain has TRBV29-1 and TRBJ2-1, with 7 bases lining up with TRBD2. Germline CDR1 reads SQVTM; CDR2 reads ANQGSEA. V lost 7 bases, J lost 7 bases, and 10 bases stayed unmatched. The CDR3 is 13 amino acids. CDR3 residues: CSGRLAKSNEQFF. As DNA, the CDR3 is TGCAGCGGAAGACTAGCCAAATCGAATGAGCAGTTCTTC.